The 2 T cell receptor beta chains below were found in one sample sequenced in a study of blood T cells in healthy people across ages. A second PCR, run for roughly 7 to 12 cycles, used a sample-barcoded 5' primer plus a J-beta primer mix. TCRdb reprocessed the 5' RACE reads via MiXCR and lists one record per CDR3 protein. The sample includes about 800,000 distinct CDR3 sequences, roughly 50% of them seen just once. The sample was blood. These receptors originate from a man aged 25 to 45 in good health.

This clonotype was seen only a few times. The V call is TRBV9, the J call TRBJ2-5; D is ambiguous. The tail of the sequence fits TRBJ2-7 better, so the J call may be wrong. There are 17 residues in the CDR3. Germline assignment: CDR1 SGDLS and CDR2 YYNGEE. CDR3 residues: CASSVRPTGMNAGEQYF. The CDR3, as DNA: TGTGCCAGCAGCGTACGGCCCACTGGAATGAACGCCGGCGAGCAGTACTTC.

The chain joins TRBV20-1 to TRBJ2-1, with D unclear. Germline CDR1 reads DFQATT; CDR2 reads SNEGSKA (reference sequence). This CDR3 has 13 amino acids. The DNA of the CDR3 is TGCAGCGGCCAGTACCCTGAGCACAATGAGCAGTTCTTC. It translates to CSGQYPEHNEQFF.